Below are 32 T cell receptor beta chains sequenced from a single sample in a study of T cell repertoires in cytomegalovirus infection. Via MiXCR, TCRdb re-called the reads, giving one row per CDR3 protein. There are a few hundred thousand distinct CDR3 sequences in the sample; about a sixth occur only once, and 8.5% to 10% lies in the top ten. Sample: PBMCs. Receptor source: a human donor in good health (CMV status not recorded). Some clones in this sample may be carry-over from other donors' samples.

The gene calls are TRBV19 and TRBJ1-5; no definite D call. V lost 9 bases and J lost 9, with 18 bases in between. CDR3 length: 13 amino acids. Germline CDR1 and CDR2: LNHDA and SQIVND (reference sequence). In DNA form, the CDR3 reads TGTGCCAGCTCTGAGGTTAGGGTGCGGCCCCAGCATTTT. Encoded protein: CASSEVRVRPQHF.

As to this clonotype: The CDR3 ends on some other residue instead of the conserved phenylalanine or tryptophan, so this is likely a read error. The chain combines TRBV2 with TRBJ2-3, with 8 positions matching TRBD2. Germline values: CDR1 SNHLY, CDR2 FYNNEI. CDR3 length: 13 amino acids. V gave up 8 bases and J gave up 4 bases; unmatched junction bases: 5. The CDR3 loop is CASHWTSSDTQYS. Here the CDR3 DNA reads TGTGCCAGCCATTGGACTAGCTCAGATACGCAGTATTCT.

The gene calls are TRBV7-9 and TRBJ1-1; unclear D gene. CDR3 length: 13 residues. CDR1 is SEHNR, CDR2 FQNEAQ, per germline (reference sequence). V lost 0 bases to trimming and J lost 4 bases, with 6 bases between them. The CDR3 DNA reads TGTGCCAGCAGCTTAGCTTCAACCACTGAAGCTTTCTTT. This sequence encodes CASSLASTTEAFF.

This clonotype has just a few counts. This chain's CDR3 is CSARDSGTGNQPQHF. Written as DNA, the CDR3 is TGCAGTGCTAGAGACTCCGGGACAGGCAATCAGCCCCAGCATTTT. This rearrangement joins TRBV20-1 to TRBJ1-5, with 7 bases identical to TRBD1. The CDR3 has 15 residues. The germline V gene has CDR1 DFQATT and CDR2 SNEGSKA (reference sequence). Trimming cost V 0 bases and J 2 bases; bases outside gene matches: 4.

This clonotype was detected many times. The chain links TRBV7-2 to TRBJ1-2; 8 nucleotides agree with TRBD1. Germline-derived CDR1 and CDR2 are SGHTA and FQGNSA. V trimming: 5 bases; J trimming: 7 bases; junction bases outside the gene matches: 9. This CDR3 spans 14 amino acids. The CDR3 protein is CASSPSQGARGYTF. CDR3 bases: TGTGCCAGCAGCCCAAGTCAGGGGGCGCGTGGCTACACCTTC.

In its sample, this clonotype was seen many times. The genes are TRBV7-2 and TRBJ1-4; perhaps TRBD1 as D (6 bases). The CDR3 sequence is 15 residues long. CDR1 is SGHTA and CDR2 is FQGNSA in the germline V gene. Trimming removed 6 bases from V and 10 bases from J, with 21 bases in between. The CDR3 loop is CASRLGGADSGKLFF. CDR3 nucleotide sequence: TGTGCCAGCAGGCTTGGGGGGGCTGACTCGGGAAAACTGTTTTTT.

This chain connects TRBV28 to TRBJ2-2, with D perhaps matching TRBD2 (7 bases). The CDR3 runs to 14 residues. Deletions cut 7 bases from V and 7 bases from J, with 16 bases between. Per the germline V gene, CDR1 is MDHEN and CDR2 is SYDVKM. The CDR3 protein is CASTPGGAGGELFF. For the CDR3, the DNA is TGTGCCAGCACGCCTGGGGGGGCGGGCGGGGAGCTGTTTTTT.

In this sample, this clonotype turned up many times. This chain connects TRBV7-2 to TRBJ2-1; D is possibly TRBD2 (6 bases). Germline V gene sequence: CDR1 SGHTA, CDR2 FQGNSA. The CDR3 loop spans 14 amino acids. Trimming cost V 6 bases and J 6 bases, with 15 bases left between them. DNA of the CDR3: TGTGCCAGCAGTTCAGGAGGGCCTCGCAATGAGCAGTTCTTC. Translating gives CASSSGGPRNEQFF.

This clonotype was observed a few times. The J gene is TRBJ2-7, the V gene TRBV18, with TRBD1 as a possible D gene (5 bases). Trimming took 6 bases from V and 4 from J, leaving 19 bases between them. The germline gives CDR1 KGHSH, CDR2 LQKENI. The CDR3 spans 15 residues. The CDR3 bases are TGTGCCAGCTCGGGTTGGGTAGGGGATATGTACGAGCAGTACTTC. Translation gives CASSGWVGDMYEQYF.

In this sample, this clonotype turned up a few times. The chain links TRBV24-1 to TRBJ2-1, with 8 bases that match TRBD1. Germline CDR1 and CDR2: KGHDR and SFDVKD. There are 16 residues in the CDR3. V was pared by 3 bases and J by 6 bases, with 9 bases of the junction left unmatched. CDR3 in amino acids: CATSDSPGQDPNEQFF. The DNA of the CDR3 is TGTGCCACCAGTGATAGTCCGGGACAGGACCCCAATGAGCAGTTCTTC.

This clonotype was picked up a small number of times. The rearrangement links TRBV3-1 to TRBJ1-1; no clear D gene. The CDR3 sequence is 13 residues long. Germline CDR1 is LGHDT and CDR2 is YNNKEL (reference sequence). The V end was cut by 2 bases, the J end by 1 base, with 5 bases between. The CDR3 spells CASSQSGNTEAFF. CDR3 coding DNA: TGTGCCAGCAGCCAAAGTGGGAACACTGAAGCTTTCTTT.

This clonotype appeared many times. CDR3 in amino acids: CASSSSRYQPQHF. The DNA for the CDR3 is TGTGCCAGCAGTTCGTCCCGATATCAGCCCCAGCATTTT. This chain joins TRBV12-3 or TRBV12-4 and TRBJ1-5; D gene ambiguous. Trimming pared 4 bases from V and 5 bases from J, leaving 9 bases between. The CDR3 runs 13 residues.

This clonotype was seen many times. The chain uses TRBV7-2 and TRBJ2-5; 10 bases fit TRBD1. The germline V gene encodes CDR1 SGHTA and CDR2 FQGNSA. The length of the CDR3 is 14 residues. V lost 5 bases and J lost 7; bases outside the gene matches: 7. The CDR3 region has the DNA TGTGCCAGCAGCGCGGGACAGGGGTTTGGGACCCAGTACTTC. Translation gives CASSAGQGFGTQYF.

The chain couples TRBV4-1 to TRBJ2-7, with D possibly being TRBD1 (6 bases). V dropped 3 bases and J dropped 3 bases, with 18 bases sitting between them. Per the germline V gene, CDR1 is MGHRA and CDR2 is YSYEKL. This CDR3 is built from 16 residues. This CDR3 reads CASSQPQGGRNYEQYF. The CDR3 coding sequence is TGCGCCAGCAGCCAGCCACAGGGTGGTCGAAACTACGAGCAGTACTTC.

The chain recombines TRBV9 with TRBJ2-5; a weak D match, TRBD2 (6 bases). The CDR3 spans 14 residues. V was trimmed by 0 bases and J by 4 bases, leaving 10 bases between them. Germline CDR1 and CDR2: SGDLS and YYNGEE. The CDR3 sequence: CASSVDAGRETQYF. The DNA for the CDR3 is TGTGCCAGCAGCGTAGATGCGGGACGAGAGACCCAGTACTTC.

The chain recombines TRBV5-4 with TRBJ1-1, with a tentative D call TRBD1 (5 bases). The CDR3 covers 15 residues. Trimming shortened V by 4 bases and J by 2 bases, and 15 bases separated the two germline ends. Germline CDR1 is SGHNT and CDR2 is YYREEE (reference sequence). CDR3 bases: TGTGCCAGCAGCCTCAGGGCTAACTTAAACACTGAAGCTTTCTTT. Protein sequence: CASSLRANLNTEAFF.

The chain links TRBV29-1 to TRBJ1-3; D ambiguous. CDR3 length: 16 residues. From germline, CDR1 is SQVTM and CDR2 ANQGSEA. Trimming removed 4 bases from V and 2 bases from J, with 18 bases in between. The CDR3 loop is CSVGGKPGFTGNTIYF. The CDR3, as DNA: TGCAGCGTTGGAGGAAAACCCGGATTTACTGGAAACACCATATATTTT. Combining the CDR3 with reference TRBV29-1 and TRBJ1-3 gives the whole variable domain SAVISQKPSRDICQRGTSLTIQCQVDSQVTMMFWYRQQPGQSLTLIATANQGSEATYESGFVIDKFPISRPNLTFSTLTVSNMSPEDSSIYLCSVGGKPGFTGNTIYFGEGSWLTVV.

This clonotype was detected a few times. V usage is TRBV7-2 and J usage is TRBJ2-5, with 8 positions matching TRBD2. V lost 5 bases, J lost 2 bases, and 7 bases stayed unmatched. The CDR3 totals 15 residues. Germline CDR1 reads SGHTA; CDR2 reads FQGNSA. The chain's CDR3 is CASSPQLAVQETQYF. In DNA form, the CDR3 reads TGTGCCAGCAGCCCTCAACTAGCGGTTCAAGAGACCCAGTACTTC.

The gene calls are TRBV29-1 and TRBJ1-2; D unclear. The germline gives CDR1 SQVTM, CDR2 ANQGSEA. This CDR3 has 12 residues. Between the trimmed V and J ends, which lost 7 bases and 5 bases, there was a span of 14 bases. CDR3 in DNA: TGCAGCGCTATTGTGCTGGTTTATGGCTACACCTTC. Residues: CSAIVLVYGYTF. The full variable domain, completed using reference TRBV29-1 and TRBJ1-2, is SAVISQKPSRDICQRGTSLTIQCQVDSQVTMMFWYRQQPGQSLTLIATANQGSEATYESGFVIDKFPISRPNLTFSTLTVSNMSPEDSSIYLCSAIVLVYGYTFGSGTRLTVV.

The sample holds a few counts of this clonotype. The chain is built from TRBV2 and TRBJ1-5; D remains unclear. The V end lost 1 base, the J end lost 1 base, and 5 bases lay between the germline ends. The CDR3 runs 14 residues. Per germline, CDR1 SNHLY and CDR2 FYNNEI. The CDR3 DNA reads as TGTGCCAGCAGTGAAGGTCCCAGCAATCAGCCCCAGCATTTT. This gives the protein CASSEGPSNQPQHF.

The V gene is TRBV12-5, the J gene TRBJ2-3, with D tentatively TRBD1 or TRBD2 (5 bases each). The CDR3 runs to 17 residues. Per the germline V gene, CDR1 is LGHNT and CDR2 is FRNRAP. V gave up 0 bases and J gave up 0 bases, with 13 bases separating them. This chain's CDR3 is CASGLVFWGLSTDTQYF. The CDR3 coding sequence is TGTGCTAGTGGTTTGGTATTCTGGGGGTTAAGCACAGATACGCAGTATTTT.

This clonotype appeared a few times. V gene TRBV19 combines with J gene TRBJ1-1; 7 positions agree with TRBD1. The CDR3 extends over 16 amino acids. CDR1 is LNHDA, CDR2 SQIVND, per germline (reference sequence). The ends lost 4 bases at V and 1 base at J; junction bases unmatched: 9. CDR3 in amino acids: CASSTYTGAANTEAFF. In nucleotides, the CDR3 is TGTGCCAGTAGTACTTACACAGGGGCCGCGAACACTGAAGCTTTCTTT.

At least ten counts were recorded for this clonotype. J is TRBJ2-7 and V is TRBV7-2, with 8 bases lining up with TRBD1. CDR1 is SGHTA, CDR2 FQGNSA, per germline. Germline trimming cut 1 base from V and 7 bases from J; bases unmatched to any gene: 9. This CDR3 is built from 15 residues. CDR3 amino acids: CASSLGGRTGTEQYF. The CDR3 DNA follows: TGTGCCAGCAGCTTAGGCGGAAGGACAGGGACGGAGCAGTACTTC.

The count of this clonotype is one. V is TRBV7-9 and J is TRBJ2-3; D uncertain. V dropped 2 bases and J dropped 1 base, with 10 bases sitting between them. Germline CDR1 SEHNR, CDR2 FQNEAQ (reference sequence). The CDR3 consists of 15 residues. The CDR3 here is CASSLTARRTDTQYF. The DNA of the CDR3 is TGTGCCAGCAGCTTAACGGCCAGACGCACAGATACGCAGTATTTT.

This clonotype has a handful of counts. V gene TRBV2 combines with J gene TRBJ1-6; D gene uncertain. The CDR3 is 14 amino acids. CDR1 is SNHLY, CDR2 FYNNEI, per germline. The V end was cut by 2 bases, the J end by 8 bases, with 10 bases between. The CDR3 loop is CASSEPRRDSPLHF. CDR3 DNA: TGTGCCAGCAGTGAACCAAGGAGAGATTCACCCCTCCACTTT.

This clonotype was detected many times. DNA of the CDR3: TGTGCCAGCCGCCACGGAGGGGGAGCCTCCGCCTACGAGCAGTACTTC. This sequence encodes CASRHGGGASAYEQYF. The gene calls are TRBV6-8 and TRBJ2-7; D may correspond to TRBD1 or TRBD2 (6 bases each). This CDR3 has 16 residues. The germline V and J ends were trimmed by 8 bases and 2 bases, with 22 bases remaining between them. From germline, CDR1 is MNHGY and CDR2 SAAAGT.

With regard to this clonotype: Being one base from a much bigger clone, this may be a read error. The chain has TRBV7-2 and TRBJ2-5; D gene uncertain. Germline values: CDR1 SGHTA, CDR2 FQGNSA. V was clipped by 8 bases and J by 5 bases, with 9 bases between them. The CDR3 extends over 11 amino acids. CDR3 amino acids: CASWSGETQYF. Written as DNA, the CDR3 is TGTGCCAGCTGGTCTGGGGAGACCCAGTACTTC.

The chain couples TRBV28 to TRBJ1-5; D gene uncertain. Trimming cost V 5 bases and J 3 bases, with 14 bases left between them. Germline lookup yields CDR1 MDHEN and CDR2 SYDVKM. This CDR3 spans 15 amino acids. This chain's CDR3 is CASSHIERHNQPQHF. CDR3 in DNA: TGTGCCAGCAGTCACATCGAGAGACACAATCAGCCCCAGCATTTT.

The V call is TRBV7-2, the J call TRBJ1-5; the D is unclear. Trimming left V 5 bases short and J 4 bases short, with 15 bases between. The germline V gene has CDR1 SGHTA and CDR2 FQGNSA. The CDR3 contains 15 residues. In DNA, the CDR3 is TGTGCCAGCAGCGTAAGTGCAGTTCTGAATCAGCCCCAGCATTTT. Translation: CASSVSAVLNQPQHF.

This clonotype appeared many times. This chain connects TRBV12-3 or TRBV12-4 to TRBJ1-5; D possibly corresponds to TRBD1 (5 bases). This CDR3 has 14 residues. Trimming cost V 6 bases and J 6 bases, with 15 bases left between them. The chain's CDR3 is CASRENLGGQPQHF. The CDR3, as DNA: TGTGCCAGCAGGGAGAACCTTGGGGGTCAGCCCCAGCATTTT.

The CDR3 sequence is CASTPKFTDTQYF. The CDR3 DNA sequence: TGCGCCAGCACCCCAAAGTTTACAGATACGCAGTATTTT. This chain connects TRBV5-1 to TRBJ2-3; no firm D call. The CDR3 length is 13 residues. Trimming removed 6 bases at V and 3 bases at J, with 11 bases between. The V gene's germline CDR1 is SGHRS and CDR2 YFSETQ.

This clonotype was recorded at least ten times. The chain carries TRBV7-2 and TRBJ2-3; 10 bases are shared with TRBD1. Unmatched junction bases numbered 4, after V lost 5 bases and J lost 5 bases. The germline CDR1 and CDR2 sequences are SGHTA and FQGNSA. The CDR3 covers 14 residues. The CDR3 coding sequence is TGTGCCAGCAGCATAGACAGGGGGCAAGATACGCAGTATTTT. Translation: CASSIDRGQDTQYF.